These 18 T cell receptor beta chains were sequenced from one sample in a study of cytomegalovirus exposure and HLA in healthy donors. Vbeta (60) and Jbeta (13) primers were used in the PCR. Clones were sequenced by immunoSEQ multiplex PCR, and TCRdb holds only the in-frame ones, with some missing. The sample gives 150,000 to 200,000 clones, around three quarters of which show up once; less than 2.5% is in the top ten. The sample was PBMCs. Receptors originate from a woman in her 50s in good health and CMV-seronegative.

This rearrangement joins TRBV13 to TRBJ1-6, with D perhaps TRBD1 (6 bases). This CDR3 spans 13 amino acids. V gave up 5 bases and J gave up 11 bases, with 13 bases separating them. Germline V gene sequence: CDR1 PRHDT, CDR2 FYEKMQ (reference sequence). CDR3: CASSPTGMTPLHF. The CDR3 DNA reads as TGTGCCAGCAGCCCGACAGGTATGACACCCCTCCACTTT.

J is TRBJ2-1 and V is TRBV7-9, with 12 bases fitting TRBD1. Trimming at V came to 5 bases and at J to 7 bases, leaving 9 bases not matched to a gene. CDR3 length equals 16 residues. Per germline, CDR1 SEHNR and CDR2 FQNEAQ (reference sequence). CDR3 amino acids: CASSLRDRGLVNEQFF. The DNA of the CDR3 is TGTGCCAGCAGCCTAAGGGACAGGGGGCTTGTAAATGAGCAGTTCTTC.

The chain's CDR3 is CASSIQRGGTSYNEQFF. The CDR3 DNA reads as TGTGCCAGCAGTATCCAGCGGGGGGGCACGTCCTACAATGAGCAGTTCTTC. The chain combines TRBV28 with TRBJ2-1; 10 bases are a match to TRBD2. The V segment lost 5 bases and the J segment 1 base; nucleotides outside the gene matches: 8. Germline CDR1 reads MDHEN; CDR2 reads SYDVKM. This CDR3 has 17 residues.

The chain uses TRBV19 and TRBJ1-4; no clear D gene. This CDR3 region has 16 residues. Germline assignment: CDR1 LNHDA and CDR2 SQIVND (reference sequence). Trimming pared 3 bases from V and 8 bases from J, leaving 19 bases between. This chain's CDR3 is CASSMGSPSPGEKLFF. The CDR3 DNA follows: TGTGCCAGTAGTATGGGGTCCCCAAGCCCGGGGGAAAAACTGTTTTTT.

The CDR3: CASSPGGLSGANVLTF. The DNA of the CDR3 is TGTGCCAGCAGTCCGGGAGGCCTGTCGGGGGCCAACGTCCTGACTTTC. The chain recombines TRBV2 with TRBJ2-6; 7 bases fit TRBD2. With V trimmed by 5 bases and J by 4 bases, 8 bases remained unmatched. The CDR3 has 16 amino acids. Germline assignment: CDR1 SNHLY and CDR2 FYNNEI. The full variable domain, completed using reference TRBV2 and TRBJ2-6, is EPEVTQTPSHQVTQMGQEVILRCVPISNHLYFYWYRQILGQKVEFLVSFYNNEISEKSEIFDDQFSVERPDGSNFTLKIRSTKLEDSAMYFCASSPGGLSGANVLTFGAGSRLTVL.

V is TRBV19 and J is TRBJ2-2; D is perhaps TRBD1 (7 bases). V dropped 5 bases and J dropped 0 bases, with 13 bases sitting between them. The CDR3 is 16 residues long. CDR1 is LNHDA, CDR2 SQIVND, per germline (reference sequence). CDR3 nucleotides: TGTGCCAGTAGTGGGGGGCAGGGGGCGAACACCGGGGAGCTGTTTTTT. It translates to CASSGGQGANTGELFF.

The chain has TRBV5-1 and TRBJ2-7, with a possible D match to TRBD1 (6 bases). CDR3 length: 15 residues. Per the germline V gene, CDR1 is SGHRS and CDR2 is YFSETQ. V lost 4 bases and J 0 bases, leaving 14 bases between the germline ends. The CDR3 is CASSPQQGSSYEQYF. CDR3 DNA: TGCGCCAGCAGCCCCCAACAGGGTTCCTCCTACGAGCAGTACTTC.

V and J are TRBV7-9 and TRBJ1-2; a weak D match, TRBD1 (6 bases). V was cut by 5 bases and J by 8 bases, with 12 bases left in between. Germline assignment: CDR1 SEHNR and CDR2 FQNEAQ (reference sequence). This CDR3 has 12 amino acids. CDR3 nucleotide sequence: TGTGCCAGCAGCCTGGACAGCCCCGGCTACACCTTC. As protein: CASSLDSPGYTF. The entire variable domain, with the rest obtained from reference TRBV7-9 and TRBJ1-2, is as follows: DTGVSQNPRHKITKRGQNVTFRCDPISEHNRLYWYRQTLGQGPEFLTYFQNEAQLEKSRLLSDRFSAERPKGSFSTLEIQRTEQGDSAMYLCASSLDSPGYTFGSGTRLTVV.

V and J are TRBV4-2 and TRBJ2-1, with 13 bases that match TRBD2. Germline V gene data show CDR1 as LGHNA and CDR2 as YNFKEQ. This CDR3 is 17 amino acids long. With V trimmed by 0 bases and J by 9 bases, 8 bases remained unmatched. CDR3 in amino acids: CASSQEVGLAGTGEQFF. The CDR3 coding sequence is TGTGCCAGCAGCCAAGAGGTGGGACTAGCGGGAACGGGTGAGCAGTTCTTC.

This clone was seen once. Here the CDR3 DNA reads TGCGCCAGCAGCCAACACAGGGGTCGGCAGCCCCAGCATTTT. Amino acid sequence: CASSQHRGRQPQHF. J is TRBJ1-5 and V is TRBV4-3, with 7 bases identical to TRBD1. V was pared by 2 bases and J by 7 bases, with 5 bases of the junction left unmatched. CDR3 length: 14 amino acids. Germline loops: CDR1 LGHNA, CDR2 YSLEER.

The chain uses TRBV19 and TRBJ1-2; a weak D match, TRBD1 (5 bases). The CDR3 runs to 14 residues. CDR1 LNHDA and CDR2 SQIVND come from the germline V gene (reference sequence). V was cut by 5 bases and J by 0 bases, with 10 bases left in between. CDR3 nucleotides: TGTGCCAGTAGTCCCGGGGGAGCTAACTATGGCTACACCTTC. Its translation: CASSPGGANYGYTF.

The chain is built from TRBV5-1 and TRBJ2-5, with TRBD1 identical over 9 bases. The DNA matches TRBJ2-7 better at its end, which makes the J call doubtful. Looked up from germline, CDR1 is SGHRS and CDR2 is YFSETQ. The CDR3 contains 14 residues. CDR3: CASSIGQGLYEQYF. The CDR3, as DNA: TGCGCCAGCAGCATCGGACAGGGGCTCTACGAGCAGTACTTC.

This chain joins TRBV7-3 and TRBJ1-2; possibly TRBD1 for D (5 bases). Between the trimmed V and J ends, which lost 6 bases and 4 bases, there was a span of 12 bases. The germline CDR1 and CDR2 sequences are SGHTA and FQGTGA. The CDR3 is 13 residues long. In DNA, the CDR3 is TGTGCCAGCAGTCCGGGGGGGAGCTATGGCTACACCTTC. This translates into CASSPGGSYGYTF.

CDR3 in DNA: TGTGCCAGCAGCTTTCCCAGGGGTCGGAACACTGAAGCTTTCTTT. Encoded protein: CASSFPRGRNTEAFF. The V call is TRBV5-6, the J call TRBJ1-1; TRBD1 is a possible D gene (6 bases). Trimming left V 2 bases short and J 1 base short, with 12 bases between. The CDR3 covers 15 residues. Germline-derived CDR1 and CDR2 are SGHDT and YYEEEE.

This chain connects TRBV28 to TRBJ2-3, with TRBD1 matching 8 bases. This CDR3 is 16 amino acids long. V gave up 5 bases and J gave up 2 bases; unmatched junction bases: 9. The germline V gene has CDR1 MDHEN and CDR2 SYDVKM. CDR3 nucleotides: TGTGCCAGCAGTACTCGGACAGGGAGTACCACAGATACGCAGTATTTT. As protein: CASSTRTGSTTDTQYF.

The chain recombines TRBV6-6 with TRBJ1-1, with 7 bases identical to TRBD1. Looked up from germline, CDR1 is MNHNY and CDR2 is SVGAGI (reference sequence). The junction had 6 bases not matched to a gene; V was cut back by 5 bases and J by 6 bases. The CDR3 sequence is 13 residues long. The CDR3 spells CASSRRQGSEAFF. The DNA for the CDR3 is TGTGCCAGCAGTAGACGACAGGGTTCTGAAGCTTTCTTT.

The chain is built from TRBV5-1 and TRBJ2-3; the match to TRBD1 covers 10 bases. Germline assignment: CDR1 SGHRS and CDR2 YFSETQ. Trimming cost V 4 bases and J 8 bases; bases outside gene matches: 7. The CDR3 length is 14 residues. The CDR3 here is CASSPRQGAATQYF. DNA of the CDR3: TGCGCCAGCAGCCCCCGACAGGGGGCGGCTACGCAGTATTTT.

The chain combines TRBV11-2 with TRBJ1-1; 10 bases fit TRBD1. CDR1 is SGHAT and CDR2 is FQNNGV in the germline V gene. The CDR3 loop spans 14 amino acids. V shed 5 bases and J 3 bases; nucleotides not matched to a gene: 3. This CDR3 is CASSLTGGHTEAFF. Here the CDR3 DNA reads TGTGCCAGCAGCCTGACAGGGGGCCACACTGAAGCTTTCTTT.